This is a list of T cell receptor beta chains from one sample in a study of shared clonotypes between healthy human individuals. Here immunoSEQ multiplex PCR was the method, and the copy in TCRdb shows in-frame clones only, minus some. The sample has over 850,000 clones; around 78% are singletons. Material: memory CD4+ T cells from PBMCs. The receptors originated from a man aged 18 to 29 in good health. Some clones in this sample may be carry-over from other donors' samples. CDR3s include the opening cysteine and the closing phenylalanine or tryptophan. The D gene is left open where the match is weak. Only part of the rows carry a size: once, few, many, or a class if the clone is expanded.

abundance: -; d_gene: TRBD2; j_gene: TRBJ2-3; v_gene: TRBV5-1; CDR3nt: TGCGCCAGCAGCCGCCGGGCGGGAGGCACAGATACGCAGTATTTT; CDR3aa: CASSRRAGGTDTQYF
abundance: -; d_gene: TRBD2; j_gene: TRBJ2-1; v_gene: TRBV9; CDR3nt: TGTGCCAGCAGCGTCACCCCCACTAGCGGGGCCTACAATGAGCAGTTCTTC; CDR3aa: CASSVTPTSGAYNEQFF
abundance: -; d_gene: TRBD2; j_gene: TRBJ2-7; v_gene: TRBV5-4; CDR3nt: TGTGCCAGCAGCTTAGGACTAGTCGGATCCTACGAGCAGTACTTC; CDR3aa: CASSLGLVGSYEQYF
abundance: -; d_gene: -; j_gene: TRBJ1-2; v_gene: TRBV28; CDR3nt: TGTGCCAGCAGTTTAGGGGACACGTACGGCTATGGCTACACCTTC; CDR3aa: CASSLGDTYGYGYTF
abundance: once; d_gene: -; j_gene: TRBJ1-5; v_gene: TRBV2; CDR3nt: TGTGCCAGCAGAGCCGATGCGAGCAATCAGCCCCAGCATTTT; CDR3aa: CASRADASNQPQHF
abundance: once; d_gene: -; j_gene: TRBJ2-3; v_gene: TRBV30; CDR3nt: TGTGCCTGGAGTGCCGGACACGGCTGGGGGGATACGCAGTATTTT; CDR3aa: CAWSAGHGWGDTQYF
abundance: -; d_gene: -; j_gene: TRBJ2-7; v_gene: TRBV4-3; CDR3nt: TGCGCCAGCAGCCTTCAGGTCCAGGGTCGGGAGCAGTACTTC; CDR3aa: CASSLQVQGREQYF
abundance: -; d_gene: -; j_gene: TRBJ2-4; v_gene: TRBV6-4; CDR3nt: TGTGCCAGCAGTGGGCCCCCGGGGATCAAAAACATTCAGTACTTC; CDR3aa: CASSGPPGIKNIQYF
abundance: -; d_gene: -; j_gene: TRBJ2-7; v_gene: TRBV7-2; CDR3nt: TGTGCCAGCAGCTTATCTCCGACGGAGTACTACGAGCAGTACTTC; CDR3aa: CASSLSPTEYYEQYF
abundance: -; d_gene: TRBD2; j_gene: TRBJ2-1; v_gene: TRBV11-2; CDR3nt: TGTGCCAGCAGCGTTCCGCTAGCGGGGTCTGCTCCTCTTGAGCAGTTCTTC; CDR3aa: CASSVPLAGSAPLEQFF
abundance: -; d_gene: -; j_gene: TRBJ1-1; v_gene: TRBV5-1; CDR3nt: TGCGCCAGCAGCTCCCTAGGGGCTAAAGGGACTGAAGCTTTCTTT; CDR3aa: CASSSLGAKGTEAFF
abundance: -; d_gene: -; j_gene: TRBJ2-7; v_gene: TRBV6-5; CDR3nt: TGTGCCAGCAGTGTCGCCGGGACACCTTACGAGCAGTACTTC; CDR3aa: CASSVAGTPYEQYF
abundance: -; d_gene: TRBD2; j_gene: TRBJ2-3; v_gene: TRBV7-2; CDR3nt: TGTGCCAGCAGCCCCGGAATCGCTAGCGGGAGGAATCCAGATACGCAGTATTTT; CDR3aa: CASSPGIASGRNPDTQYF
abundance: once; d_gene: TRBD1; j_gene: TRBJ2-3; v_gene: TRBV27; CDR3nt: TGTGCCAGCAGTCCTTTTGGGGGCAGGGGGCAAGGTGATACGCAGTATTTT; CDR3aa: CASSPFGGRGQGDTQYF
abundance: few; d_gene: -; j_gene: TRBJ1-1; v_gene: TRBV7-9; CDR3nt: TGTGCCAGCAGCTTAACGGTGAACACTGAAGCTCTCTTT; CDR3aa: CASSLTVNTEALF
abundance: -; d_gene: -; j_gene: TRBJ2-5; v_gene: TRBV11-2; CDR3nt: TGTGCCAGCAGTTGGGGGTTAAGAGAAGAGACCCAGTACTTC; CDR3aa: CASSWGLREETQYF
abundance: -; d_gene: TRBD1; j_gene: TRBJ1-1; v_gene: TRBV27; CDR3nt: TGTGCCAGCAGTCCGTTACGGGACAGGGGTACTGAAGCTTTCTTT; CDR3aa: CASSPLRDRGTEAFF
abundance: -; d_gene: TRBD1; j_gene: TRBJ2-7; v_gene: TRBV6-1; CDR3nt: TGTGCCACCAAAGTGGTCAGGGGGTTCTACGAGCAGTACTTC; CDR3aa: CATKVVRGFYEQYF
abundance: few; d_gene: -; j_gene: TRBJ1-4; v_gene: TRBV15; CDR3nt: TGTGCCACCAGCGCGGCTCCTGGGGCGCGGGCTAATGAAAAACTGTTTTTT; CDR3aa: CATSAAPGARANEKLFF
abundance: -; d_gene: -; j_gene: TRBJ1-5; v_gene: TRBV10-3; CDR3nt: TGTGCCATCAGGCCCGCGGTTGATCAGCCCCAGCATTTT; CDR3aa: CAIRPAVDQPQHF
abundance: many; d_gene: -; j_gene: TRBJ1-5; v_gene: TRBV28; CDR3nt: TGTGCCAGCAGGCGAACAGGCTTCAATCAGCCCCAGCATTTT; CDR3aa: CASRRTGFNQPQHF
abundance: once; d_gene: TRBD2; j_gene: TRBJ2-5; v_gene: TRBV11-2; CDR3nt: TGTGCCAGCAGCCGGACTAGCGCCCAAGAGACCCAGTACTTC; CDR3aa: CASSRTSAQETQYF
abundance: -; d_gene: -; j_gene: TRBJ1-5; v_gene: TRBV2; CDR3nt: TGTGCCAGCAGTTCAGACACTCAGCCCCAGCATTTT; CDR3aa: CASSSDTQPQHF
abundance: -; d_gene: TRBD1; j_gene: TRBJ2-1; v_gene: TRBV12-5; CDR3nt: TGTGCTAGTGGTTCGACATACCGGGACAGGGAACATGAGCAGTTCTTC; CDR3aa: CASGSTYRDREHEQFF
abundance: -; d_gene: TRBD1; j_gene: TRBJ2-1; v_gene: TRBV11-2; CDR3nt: TGTGCCAGCAGAGCTCGGGACAGTCCCTCCTACAATGAGCAGTTCTTC; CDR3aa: CASRARDSPSYNEQFF
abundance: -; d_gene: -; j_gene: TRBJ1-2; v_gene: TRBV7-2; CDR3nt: TGTGCCAGCAGCTCCGGGGGCCCTTTGACGGGTATCTATGGCTACACCTTC; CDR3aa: CASSSGGPLTGIYGYTF
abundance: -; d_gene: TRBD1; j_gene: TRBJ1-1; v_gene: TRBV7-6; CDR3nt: TGTGCCAGCAGCTTAGCGGCAGGGGGGATGAACACTGAAGCTTTCTTT; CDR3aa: CASSLAAGGMNTEAFF
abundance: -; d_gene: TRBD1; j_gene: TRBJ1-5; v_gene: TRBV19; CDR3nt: TGTGCCAGTAGTATTCAGGGGGTAGGCAATCAGCCCCAGCATTTT; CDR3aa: CASSIQGVGNQPQHF
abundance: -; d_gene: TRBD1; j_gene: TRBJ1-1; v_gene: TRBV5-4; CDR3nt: TGTGCCAGCAGCCAAGATTCATCTTTGGAGGGACAGAGAGCTTTCTTT; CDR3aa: CASSQDSSLEGQRAFF
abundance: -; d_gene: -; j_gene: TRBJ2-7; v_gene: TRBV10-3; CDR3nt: TGTGCCATCAGTACACAGGATTCCTACGAGCAGTACTTC; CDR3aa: CAISTQDSYEQYF
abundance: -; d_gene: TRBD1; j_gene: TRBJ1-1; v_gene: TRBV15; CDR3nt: TGTGCCACCAGCAGAGGAGGGACAGGGGAGGCCACTGAAGCTTTCTTT; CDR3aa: CATSRGGTGEATEAFF
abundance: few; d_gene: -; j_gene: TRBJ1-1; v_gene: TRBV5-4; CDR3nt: TGTGCCAGCAGCTGGGGGGCCATGAACACTGAAGCTTTCTTT; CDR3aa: CASSWGAMNTEAFF
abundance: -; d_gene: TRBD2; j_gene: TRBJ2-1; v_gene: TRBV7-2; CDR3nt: TGTGCCAGCAGCTCATCCAGGGGACTAGCGGGAGCCTACAATGAGCAGTTCTTC; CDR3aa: CASSSSRGLAGAYNEQFF
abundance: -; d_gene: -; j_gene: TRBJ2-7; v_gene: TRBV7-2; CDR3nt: TGTGCCAGCATGGTAGACCCTGAACCCTCCTACGAGCAGTACTTC; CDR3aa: CASMVDPEPSYEQYF
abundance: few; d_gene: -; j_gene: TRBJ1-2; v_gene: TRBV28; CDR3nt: TGTGCCAGCAGTTTATTCCTAATTGCTCAGGGTGCTGGCTACACCTTC; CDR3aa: CASSLFLIAQGAGYTF
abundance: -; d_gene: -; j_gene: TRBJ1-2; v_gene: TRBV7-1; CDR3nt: TGTGCCAGCAGCGCGGGGATCTATGGCTACACCTTC; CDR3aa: CASSAGIYGYTF
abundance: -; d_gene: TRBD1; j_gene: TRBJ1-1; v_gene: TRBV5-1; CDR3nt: TGCGCCAGCACCGAGGGGGCAGAGAACACTGAAGCTTTCTTT; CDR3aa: CASTEGAENTEAFF
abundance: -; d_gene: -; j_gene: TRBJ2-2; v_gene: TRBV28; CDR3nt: TGTGCCAGCAGTTTCACAGCGGACACCGGGGAGCTGTTTTTT; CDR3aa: CASSFTADTGELFF
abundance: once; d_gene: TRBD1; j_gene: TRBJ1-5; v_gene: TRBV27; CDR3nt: TGTGCCAGCAGCCCCAGGGGGACAGACAGGGCCAAAGATAGCAATCAGCCCCAGCATTTT; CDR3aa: CASSPRGTDRAKDSNQPQHF
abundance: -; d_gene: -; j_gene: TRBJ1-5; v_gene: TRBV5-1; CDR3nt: TGCGCCAGCAGCGAGACGGACAGCCAGTATACCCTATCTAGCAATCAGCCCCAGCATTTT; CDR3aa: CASSETDSQYTLSSNQPQHF
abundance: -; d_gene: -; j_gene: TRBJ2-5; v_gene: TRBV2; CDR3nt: TGTGCCAGCAGTTTGGAGAAATTCCGAAGGGGGACCCAGTACTTC; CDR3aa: CASSLEKFRRGTQYF
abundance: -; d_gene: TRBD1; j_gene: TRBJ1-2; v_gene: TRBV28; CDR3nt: TGTGCCAGCAGCCAGACAGGGGCCTATGGCTACACCTTC; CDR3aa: CASSQTGAYGYTF
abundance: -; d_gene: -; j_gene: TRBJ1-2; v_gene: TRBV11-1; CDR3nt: TGTGCCAGCAGCGGCGCTAGGCCCACCTTC; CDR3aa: CASSGARPTF
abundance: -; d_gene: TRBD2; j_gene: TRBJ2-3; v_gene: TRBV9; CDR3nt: TGTGCCAGCAGCGTAGGGGGAACTAGCGGGAGTGCAGATACGCAGTATTTT; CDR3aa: CASSVGGTSGSADTQYF
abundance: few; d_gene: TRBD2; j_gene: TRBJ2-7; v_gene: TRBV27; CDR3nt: TGTGCCAGCAGTTGGAGCGGGAGACCTTACGAGCAGTACTTC; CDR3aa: CASSWSGRPYEQYF
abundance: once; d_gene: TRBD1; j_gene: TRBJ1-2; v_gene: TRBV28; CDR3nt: TGTGCCAGCAGGCCTGGGACAGAAGAAGGCTACACCTTC; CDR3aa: CASRPGTEEGYTF
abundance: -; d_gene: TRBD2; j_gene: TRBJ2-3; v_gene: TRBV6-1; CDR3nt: TGTGCCAGCAAACTAGCGGCTGCCACAGATACGCAGTATTTT; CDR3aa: CASKLAAATDTQYF
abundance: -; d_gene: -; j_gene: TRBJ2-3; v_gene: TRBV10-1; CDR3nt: TGCGCCAGCAGCCCCCCGGGCACAGATACGCAGTATTTT; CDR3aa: CASSPPGTDTQYF
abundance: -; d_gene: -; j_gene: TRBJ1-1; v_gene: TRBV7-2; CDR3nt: TGTGCCAGCAGCTTAGCGGGGCTCAAGACTGAAGCTTTCTTT; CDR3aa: CASSLAGLKTEAFF
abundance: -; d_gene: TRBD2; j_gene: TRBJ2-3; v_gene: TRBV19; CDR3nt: TGTGCCAGTAGTATGCTTAGCGGGATCACAGATACGCAGTATTTT; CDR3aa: CASSMLSGITDTQYF
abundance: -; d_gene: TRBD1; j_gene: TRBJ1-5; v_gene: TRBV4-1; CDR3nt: TGCGCCAGCAGCCCCCGACAGGGGGTTCAGCCCCAGCATTTT; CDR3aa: CASSPRQGVQPQHF
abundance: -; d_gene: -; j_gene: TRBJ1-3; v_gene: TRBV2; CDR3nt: TGTGCCAGCATTTACAGGGCAGACACCATATATTTT; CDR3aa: CASIYRADTIYF
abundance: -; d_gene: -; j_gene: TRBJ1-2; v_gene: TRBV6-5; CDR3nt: TGTGCCGGATTCCGGGTCAAATATGGCTACACCTTC; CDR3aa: CAGFRVKYGYTF
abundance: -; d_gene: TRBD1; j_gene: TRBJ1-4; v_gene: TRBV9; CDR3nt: TGTGCCAGCAGCTTGCACACGGACAGGCGCAAGAATGAAAAACTGTTTTTT; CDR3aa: CASSLHTDRRKNEKLFF
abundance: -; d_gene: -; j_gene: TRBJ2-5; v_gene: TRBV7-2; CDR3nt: TGTGCCAGCAGCGCACAGGGTCAAGAGACCCAGTACTTC; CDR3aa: CASSAQGQETQYF
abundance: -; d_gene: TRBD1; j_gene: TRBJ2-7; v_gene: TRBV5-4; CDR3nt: TGTGCCAGCAGCCTGGGACAGGGGGCATCCTACGAGCAGTACTTC; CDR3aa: CASSLGQGASYEQYF
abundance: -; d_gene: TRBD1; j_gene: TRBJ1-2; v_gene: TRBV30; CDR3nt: TGTGCCTGGAGTGTCCGACAGGGGTACGGCTACACCTTC; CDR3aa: CAWSVRQGYGYTF